The present entry profiles one T cell receptor (beta chain) with its context. Its antigen is unknown. Vbeta (60) and Jbeta (13) primers were used in the PCR. Libraries were prepared by immunoSEQ multiplex PCR; TCRdb keeps only in-frame clonotypes and omits some of them. The sample gives 120,000 or so clones, 73% of which show up once; around 4% is in the top ten. These data are taken from a study of cytomegalovirus exposure and HLA in healthy donors. Study-level results: In a later analysis, V- and J-gene trimming of beta chains associated with a DCLRE1C missense variant, replicated independently. The authors considered a cluster of highly shared sequence variants likely to be a sequencing artifact. In an earlier analysis, about 87% or about 30%: the productive usage of most TCR beta V segments.

The CDR3 has 13 amino acids. V lost 1 base to trimming and J lost 7 bases; unmatched junction nucleotides: 3. Germline V gene data show CDR1 as SGHNT and CDR2 as YYREEE (reference sequence). The specimen sequenced was PBMCs. The source of this sequence is a woman in her forties in good health and CMV-seronegative. This chain joins TRBV5-4 and TRBJ1-1, with 8 nucleotides matching TRBD1. The CDR3 DNA follows: TGTGCCAGCAGCTTGTCAGGGGGCGATGAAGCTTTCTTT. Translated: CASSLSGGDEAFF.